The 12 T cell receptor beta chains reported below all come from one sample, sequenced in a study of T-cell reconstitution after alpha-beta-depleted transplantation in children. Unique molecular identifiers were incorporated into the prepared TCRbeta library. TCRdb analysed the PCR reads with MiXCR anew, one entry per CDR3 protein. The profile shows fewer than 350,000 distinct CDR3 sequences, approximately 10% of them singletons. Sample: peripheral blood, taken 180 days after TCRalphabeta/CD19-depleted stem cell transplant. The receptors shown here come from a male patient between 2 and 15 years old who had a stem cell transplant for chronic granulomatous disease, so the T cells may come from the graft donor.

This clonotype was seen at least ten times. The chain combines TRBV7-9 with TRBJ2-7; D may be TRBD1 or TRBD2 (5 bases each). In germline, CDR1 is SEHNR, CDR2 FQNEAQ (reference sequence). There are 17 residues in the CDR3. The ends were cut back, 5 bases at V and 0 bases at J, with 20 bases in the middle. CDR3 in amino acids: CASSRLGESALSYEQYF. In nucleotides, the CDR3 is TGTGCCAGCAGCCGACTGGGGGAATCAGCCCTCTCCTACGAGCAGTACTTC.

The sample holds many counts of this clonotype. The gene calls are TRBV5-1 and TRBJ2-1, with 7 bases identical to TRBD2. Looked up from germline, CDR1 is SGHRS and CDR2 is YFSETQ. This CDR3 contains 14 residues. V trimming: 2 bases; J trimming: 9 bases; junction bases outside the gene matches: 8. The CDR3 DNA reads as TGCGCCAGCAGCTTTGGGGGGGAGCTGGTTGAGCAGTTCTTC. This encodes CASSFGGELVEQFF.

This clonotype was recorded many times. The chain links TRBV29-1 to TRBJ1-2; D remains unclear. The CDR3 covers 14 residues. Germline V gene sequence: CDR1 SQVTM, CDR2 ANQGSEA. V shed 7 bases and J shed 8 bases, with 23 bases lying between them. CDR3 region: CSAGRWEPRLGYTF. CDR3 DNA: TGCAGCGCCGGCCGGTGGGAGCCACGATTAGGCTACACCTTC. Combining the CDR3 with reference TRBV29-1 and TRBJ1-2 gives the whole variable domain SAVISQKPSRDICQRGTSLTIQCQVDSQVTMMFWYRQQPGQSLTLIATANQGSEATYESGFVIDKFPISRPNLTFSTLTVSNMSPEDSSIYLCSAGRWEPRLGYTFGSGTRLTVV.

The chain employs TRBV5-1 and TRBJ2-2, with TRBD1 matching over 7 bases. This CDR3 region has 15 residues. Germline V gives CDR1 SGHRS, CDR2 YFSETQ. The V segment lost 4 bases and the J segment 0 bases; nucleotides outside the gene matches: 3. CDR3 amino acids: CASSRQGSNTGELFF. The CDR3 region has the DNA TGCGCCAGCAGCAGACAGGGTTCGAACACCGGGGAGCTGTTTTTT.

This clonotype was counted many times. The gene calls are TRBV5-1 and TRBJ2-3; 10 positions agree with TRBD2. With 0 bases clipped from V and 0 bases from J, the junction kept 10 bases outside the gene matches. Germline V gene sequence: CDR1 SGHRS, CDR2 YFSETQ. The CDR3 length is 19 residues. CDR3 nucleotides: TGCGCCAGCAGCTTGGATCTAGCGGGAGCAAAAGATAGCACAGATACGCAGTATTTT. This gives the protein CASSLDLAGAKDSTDTQYF.

This clonotype was counted ten times or more. J is TRBJ1-2 and V is TRBV20-1; D uncertain. The V gene's germline CDR1 is DFQATT and CDR2 SNEGSKA (reference sequence). This CDR3 is 13 amino acids long. Trimming removed 1 base from V and 10 bases from J, with 16 bases in between. The CDR3 region has the DNA TGCAGTGCTAGAGCGTCAAACACGGGGAACTACACCTTC. It is translated as CSARASNTGNYTF.

The sample holds many counts of this clonotype. The chain is built from TRBV5-1 and TRBJ2-2; tentatively, D is TRBD1 (5 bases). Germline-derived CDR1 and CDR2 are SGHRS and YFSETQ. This CDR3 comprises 15 residues. V was clipped by 4 bases and J by 1 base, with 11 bases between them. In DNA, the CDR3 is TGCGCCAGCAGCCAGAGGCAGGGGAACACCGGGGAGCTGTTTTTT. It specifies CASSQRQGNTGELFF. Full variable domain (remainder filled in from reference TRBV5-1 and TRBJ2-2): KAGVTQTPRYLIKTRGQQVTLSCSPISGHRSVSWYQQTPGQGLQFLFEYFSETQRNKGNFPGRFSGRQFSNSRSEMNVSTLELGDSALYLCASSQRQGNTGELFFGEGSRLTVL.

This clonotype was detected ten times or more. V and J are TRBV23-1 and TRBJ2-7; 8 bases line up with TRBD2. TRBV23-1 is treated as an ORF (open reading frame) with a function not yet certain. This CDR3 region has 14 residues. Trimming removed 8 bases from V and 2 bases from J; junction bases left unmatched: 8. Here the CDR3 DNA reads TGCGCCAGCCCCGGGGGGGGAGAGACCTACGAGCAGTACTTC. As protein: CASPGGGETYEQYF.

This clonotype was detected many times. The V call is TRBV21-1, the J call TRBJ1-5; the table's D call, TRBD1, has no DNA check behind it. TRBV21-1 is tagged as a pseudogene. The CDR3 sequence is 16 residues long. The CDR3 here is CASSRDRGLGNQPQHF. The DNA for the CDR3 is TGTGCCAGCAGCAGAGACAGGGGGCTGGGCAATCAGCCCCAGCATTTT.

This clonotype was seen at least ten times. The gene calls are TRBV27 and TRBJ2-1; a weak D match, TRBD2 (6 bases). The CDR3 has 15 residues. Trimming pared 4 bases from V and 8 bases from J, leaving 18 bases between. Germline CDR1 MNHEY, CDR2 SMNVEV (reference sequence). CDR3 sequence reads: CASSWEAGPPHEQFF. As DNA, the CDR3 is TGTGCCAGCAGTTGGGAGGCAGGACCACCTCATGAGCAGTTCTTC.

This clonotype has just one count. Given a much more abundant clone one base away, this may be a read error. The chain has TRBV20-1 and TRBJ2-7, with D perhaps matching TRBD2 (5 bases). CDR1 DFQATT and CDR2 SNEGSKA come from the germline V gene (reference sequence). The CDR3 runs to 16 residues. The CDR3 DNA follows: TGCAATGCTAGCCCGATCGAAAAATATCCCGGCTACGAGCAGTACTTC. It is translated as CNASPIEKYPGYEQYF.

This clonotype occurred many times. The chain carries TRBV9 and TRBJ1-5; D uncertain. Germline V gene data show CDR1 as SGDLS and CDR2 as YYNGEE. V was trimmed by 4 bases and J by 3 bases, leaving 8 bases between them. This CDR3 has 13 amino acids. The CDR3, as DNA: TGTGCCAGCAGCCCGAATACCAATCAGCCCCAGCATTTT. Residues: CASSPNTNQPQHF.